Listed below are T cell receptor beta chains from one sample, sequenced in a study of control samples from healthy donors and cancer patients. Some clones are missing from TCRdb's copy, which holds only in-frame ones; the method was immunoSEQ multiplex PCR. The repertoire holds about 120,000 clones, approximately 92% seen once, with about 2.2% in the top ten. Input material: blood. The receptors come from a woman aged 45-59 years in good health. Each CDR3 is given with its conserved first and last residue. The D gene is left open where the match is weak. Where a row states a size, it is once, few, many or the class of an expanded clone; other rows omit it.

d_call	clone_size	v_call	j_call	cdr3_aa	cdr3_nt
TRBD2	.	TRBV6-5	TRBJ2-1	CASRAGGGIYNEQFF	TGTGCCAGCAGGGCCGGCGGGGGTATCTACAATGAGCAGTTCTTC
TRBD1	.	TRBV7-2	TRBJ1-2	CASRPPRGDRLSYTF	TGTGCCAGCAGACCCCCCAGGGGGGATCGGCTCTCCTACACCTTC
.	.	TRBV7-8	TRBJ2-7	CASTRDGISEQYF	TGTGCCAGCACCCGGGACGGGATCTCCGAGCAGTACTTC
.	.	TRBV28	TRBJ1-5	CASSSGYSNQPQHF	TGTGCCAGCAGTTCCGGGTATAGCAATCAGCCCCAGCATTTT
.	.	TRBV30	TRBJ2-1	CAWSGGGNEQFF	TGTGCCTGGAGTGGAGGGGGGAATGAGCAGTTCTTC
TRBD2	.	TRBV3-1/TRBV3-2	TRBJ2-1	CASSQGSTGGPSEQFF	TGTGCCAGCAGCCAAGGTTCAACGGGGGGGCCCAGTGAGCAGTTCTTC
TRBD1	.	TRBV7-9	TRBJ1-1	CASSLGQGRGGSEGKAFF	TGTGCCAGCAGCCTAGGACAGGGAAGGGGTGGTTCGGAAGGTAAAGCTTTCTTT
TRBD2	.	TRBV3-1/TRBV3-2	TRBJ2-1	CASSHPSGYYNEQFF	TGTGCCAGCAGCCACCCTAGCGGATACTACAATGAGCAGTTCTTC
.	.	TRBV19	TRBJ1-6	CASSIDPAVSPLHF	TGTGCCAGTAGTATAGACCCGGCCGTGTCACCCCTCCACTTT
.	.	TRBV6-5	TRBJ2-7	CASSYGGGTGSEQYF	TGTGCCAGCAGTTACGGGGGAGGCACCGGCAGCGAGCAGTACTTC
TRBD2	.	TRBV11-3	TRBJ2-2	CASSQGGGEPNTGELFF	TGTGCCAGCAGCCAAGGCGGGGGGGAACCGAACACCGGGGAGCTGTTTTTT
.	.	TRBV19	TRBJ1-2	CASRDRGGSGYTF	TGTGCCAGTAGGGACCGGGGAGGCTCTGGCTACACCTTC
.	few	TRBV3-1/TRBV3-2	TRBJ2-3	CASSQDPKGDTQYF	TGTGCCAGCAGCCAAGATCCTAAGGGAGATACGCAGTATTTT
TRBD1	.	TRBV27	TRBJ1-3	CASRKGASGNTIYF	TGTGCCAGCAGGAAGGGGGCATCTGGAAACACCATATATTTT
.	.	TRBV7-9	TRBJ1-4	CASSLAGPNEKLFF	TGTGCCAGCAGCTTAGCAGGACCTAATGAAAAACTGTTTTTT
.	.	TRBV6-2/TRBV6-3	TRBJ1-2	CASSYMGLTNYGYTF	TGTGCCAGCAGTTACATGGGCCTAACGAACTATGGCTACACCTTC
.	.	TRBV7-9	TRBJ1-5	CASSPTSGRGYQPQHF	TGTGCCAGCAGCCCAACCTCTGGCAGGGGTTACCAGCCCCAGCATTTT
TRBD2	.	TRBV2	TRBJ2-3	CASSSSGGSRTDTQYF	TGTGCCAGCTCATCTTCGGGGGGATCTCGCACAGATACGCAGTATTTT
.	.	TRBV18	TRBJ2-7	CASSPPTLYEQYF	TGTGCCAGCTCACCACCGACCCTCTACGAGCAGTACTTC
.	.	TRBV28	TRBJ2-7	CASSSPGPTYEQYF	TGTGCCAGCAGTTCACCGGGTCCTACCTACGAGCAGTACTTC
TRBD2	.	TRBV6-2/TRBV6-3	TRBJ2-3	CASSSGLAGGPSDTQYF	TGTGCCAGCAGTTCGGGTCTAGCGGGAGGGCCCTCAGATACGCAGTATTTT
.	.	TRBV30	TRBJ1-3	CAWSETGNTIYF	TGTGCCTGGAGTGAAACAGGAAACACCATATATTTT
.	.	TRBV28	TRBJ1-1	CASSLGGGRGAFF	TGTGCCAGCAGTTTAGGCGGCGGGAGAGGGGCTTTCTTT
.	.	TRBV12-5	TRBJ1-3	CASGLVRISGNTIYF	TGTGCTAGTGGTTTGGTACGGATCTCTGGAAACACCATATATTTT
.	.	TRBV18	TRBJ1-1	CASSPTTSGTEAFF	TGTGCCAGCTCACCGACGACATCTGGCACTGAAGCTTTCTTT
.	.	TRBV19	TRBJ1-5	CASIAGTGGNQPQHF	TGTGCCAGTATTGCCGGGACGGGGGGCAATCAGCCCCAGCATTTT
.	once	TRBV5-1	TRBJ2-7	CASSLANEQYF	TGCGCCAGCAGCTTGGCTAACGAGCAGTACTTC
TRBD1	.	TRBV10-3	TRBJ1-4	CAISGGQGGEKLFF	TGTGCCATCAGTGGGGGACAGGGTGGAGAAAAACTGTTTTTT
.	.	TRBV5-6	TRBJ2-7	CASSEQGYSYEQYF	TGTGCCAGCAGCGAACAGGGCTACTCCTACGAGCAGTACTTC
TRBD1	.	TRBV29-1	TRBJ2-1	CSVEKGQGPYNEQFF	TGCAGCGTTGAAAAAGGACAGGGCCCCTACAATGAGCAGTTCTTC
.	.	TRBV7-9	TRBJ2-1	CASSQVQDGHEQFF	TGTGCCAGCAGCCAAGTCCAGGACGGGCATGAGCAGTTCTTC
TRBD1	once	TRBV3-1/TRBV3-2	TRBJ1-6	CASSQGQGFNSPLHF	TGTGCCAGCAGCCAAGGACAGGGGTTCAATTCACCCCTCCACTTT
TRBD2	.	TRBV13	TRBJ2-3	CASSLAGRGGRADTQYF	TGTGCCAGCAGCTTAGCGGGTCGGGGGGGCCGCGCAGATACGCAGTATTTT
.	.	TRBV7-9	TRBJ2-1	CASSLGRDEQFF	TGTGCCAGCAGCTTAGGCAGAGATGAGCAGTTCTTC
.	.	TRBV30	TRBJ1-5	CAWSFRGGNQPQHF	TGTGCCTGGAGTTTCCGGGGTGGCAATCAGCCCCAGCATTTT
.	.	TRBV7-9	TRBJ2-4	CASSLEAVGIQYF	TGTGCCAGCAGCTTAGAGGCTGTAGGTATTCAGTACTTC
.	.	TRBV10-3	TRBJ2-7	CAISQGSYEQYF	TGTGCCATCAGCCAGGGGTCCTACGAGCAGTACTTC
.	.	TRBV5-1	TRBJ2-1	CASSLGSQGYNEQFF	TGCGCCAGCAGCTTGGGGTCCCAGGGATACAATGAGCAGTTCTTC
TRBD1	once	TRBV3-1/TRBV3-2	TRBJ1-2	CASSDSLRDSYGYTF	TGTGCCAGCAGCGACTCGCTCCGGGACAGCTATGGCTACACCTTC
.	.	TRBV5-1	TRBJ1-3	CASSPTASPTSGNTIYF	TGCGCCAGCAGCCCCACAGCTAGTCCTACCTCTGGAAACACCATATATTTT
.	once	TRBV15	TRBJ1-1	CATSRVIGTPVQAFF	TGTGCCACCAGCAGAGTAATAGGGACTCCCGTTCAAGCTTTCTTT
.	few	TRBV19	TRBJ1-5	CASTPPGSARGNQPQHF	TGTGCCAGTACCCCCCCCGGGTCGGCAAGGGGAAATCAGCCCCAGCATTTT
.	few	TRBV12-3/TRBV12-4	TRBJ1-2	CASRRGSYGYTF	TGTGCCAGTCGAAGGGGGAGCTATGGCTACACCTTC
.	.	TRBV9	TRBJ2-2	CASSVGTLNTGELFF	TGTGCCAGCAGCGTTGGCACATTGAACACCGGGGAGCTGTTTTTT
.	.	TRBV19	TRBJ2-6	CASSIRSGAGANVLTF	TGTGCCAGTAGTATCCGGTCGGGGGCTGGGGCCAACGTCCTGACTTTC
.	.	TRBV30	TRBJ2-2	CAWSWDNTGELFF	TGTGCCTGGAGTTGGGATAACACCGGGGAGCTGTTTTTT
.	.	TRBV5-6	TRBJ1-1	CASSRRGPEAFF	TGTGCCAGCAGTAGGAGGGGCCCTGAAGCTTTCTTT